The 32 T cell receptor beta chains presented below share a single source sample, sequenced in a study of cytomegalovirus exposure and HLA in healthy donors listed by TCRdb under 2017. Libraries were built with the immunoSEQ multiplex PCR assay. A mixture of 60 forward primers for TCR Vbeta segments and 13 reverse primers for TCR Jbeta segments was used in the multiplex PCR. TCRdb re-hosts the immuneACCESS table, in-frame sequences only. Its copies lack some clones; in the studies checked, an unresolved V gene accounts for under half of them, and the cause for the rest is not known. Present in this sample are more than 95,000 clones, approximately 78% of which were seen just once. The top ten constitute roughly 10% of the sample. Sequences were obtained from PBMCs. The receptors originated from a man younger than 40 in good health and CMV-seropositive.

The V call is TRBV13, the J call TRBJ2-3; 7 positions match TRBD1. Trimming cost V 5 bases and J 8 bases; bases outside gene matches: 10. This CDR3 spans 14 amino acids. Germline lookup yields CDR1 PRHDT and CDR2 FYEKMQ (reference sequence). The CDR3 sequence: CASSLYRTGATQYF. CDR3 DNA: TGTGCCAGCAGCCTTTATCGGACAGGTGCTACGCAGTATTTT.

This chain uses TRBV11-2 with TRBJ1-4; 9 bases align to TRBD1. CDR1 is SGHAT, CDR2 FQNNGV, per germline. The CDR3 loop spans 17 amino acids. Trimming took 3 bases from V and 5 from J; bases not matched to a gene: 10. The CDR3: CASSFRRSGQGNEKLFF. Here the CDR3 DNA reads TGTGCCAGCAGCTTTAGGAGATCGGGACAGGGCAATGAAAAACTGTTTTTT.

By sample share, this clone is hyperexpanded. The chain employs TRBV2 and TRBJ2-2, with D uncertain. CDR3 length: 14 amino acids. Germline CDR1 and CDR2: SNHLY and FYNNEI. The germline V and J ends were trimmed by 2 bases and 1 base, with 5 bases remaining between them. The CDR3 DNA is TGTGCCAGCAGTGAACGAGGGAACACCGGGGAGCTGTTTTTT. As protein: CASSERGNTGELFF.

The rearrangement links TRBV9 to TRBJ2-3, with 11 bases identical to TRBD2. CDR3 size: 16 residues. CDR1 is SGDLS, CDR2 YYNGEE, per germline. V lost 2 bases to trimming and J lost 2 bases; unmatched junction nucleotides: 4. The CDR3 reads CASSVGTSGYTDTQYF. CDR3 nucleotide sequence: TGTGCCAGCAGCGTCGGGACTAGCGGATACACAGATACGCAGTATTTT.

This clone was seen only once. Additional DNA sequences in this sample encode the identical CDR3. The chain carries TRBV30 and TRBJ1-3; no firm D call. V was shortened by 4 bases and J by 7 bases, with 14 bases between the two germline ends. Germline V gene sequence: CDR1 GTSNPN, CDR2 SVGIG (reference sequence). CDR3 length: 13 amino acids. CDR3 residues: CAWTYSAWNTIYF. The CDR3 DNA sequence: TGTGCCTGGACCTATTCCGCCTGGAACACCATATATTTT.

V gene TRBV11-2 combines with J gene TRBJ2-7; no firm D call. The CDR3 is made up of 15 amino acids. V lost 5 bases, J lost 7 bases, and 21 bases lay in between. The V gene's germline CDR1 is SGHAT and CDR2 FQNNGV. The CDR3 region is CASSTPRGPTWEQYF. The CDR3 DNA sequence: TGTGCCAGCAGCACCCCCCGAGGCCCAACGTGGGAGCAGTACTTC.

The chain is built from TRBV5-6 and TRBJ2-7; D is perhaps TRBD2 (5 bases). The CDR3 sequence is 16 residues long. Trimming took off 4 bases at V and 2 bases at J, with 19 bases between the two ends. Looked up from germline, CDR1 is SGHDT and CDR2 is YYEEEE. In nucleotides, the CDR3 is TGTGCCAGCAGCGTTCTTAGCGCCCCAGCCACCTACGAGCAGTACTTC. Its protein is CASSVLSAPATYEQYF.

V and J are TRBV27 and TRBJ1-4, with TRBD1 identical over 10 bases. The junction had 4 bases not matched to a gene; V was cut back by 6 bases and J by 6 bases. The CDR3 runs 14 residues. Per germline, CDR1 MNHEY and CDR2 SMNVEV (reference sequence). The CDR3 DNA reads as TGTGCCAGCAGCCGGACAGGGGGGTATGAAAAACTGTTTTTT. Protein product: CASSRTGGYEKLFF.

The genes are TRBV19 and TRBJ1-1; tentative D call: TRBD1 (5 bases). Per germline, CDR1 LNHDA and CDR2 SQIVND (reference sequence). The CDR3 contains 15 residues. V was trimmed by 8 bases and J by 0 bases, leaving 16 bases between them. CDR3 sequence: CASVARDLMNTEAFF. The CDR3 DNA is TGTGCCAGTGTGGCCAGGGATCTTATGAACACTGAAGCTTTCTTT.

The chain has TRBV18 and TRBJ1-1, with D perhaps matching TRBD1 (5 bases). With 3 bases removed from V and 6 bases from J, the gap between germline ends came to 17 bases. CDR1 and CDR2 from the germline V gene are KGHSH and LQKENI. The CDR3 extends over 15 amino acids. For the CDR3, the DNA is TGTGCCAGCTCACCGCCCCTCGGGGGGACTGCTGAAGCTTTCTTT. Translating it yields CASSPPLGGTAEAFF.

This clone was seen more than once but under ten times. This rearrangement joins TRBV27 to TRBJ1-5; 7 nucleotides agree with TRBD1. The J segment lost 4 bases and the V segment lost 1 base, leaving 7 bases of the junction unmatched. The germline V gene encodes CDR1 MNHEY and CDR2 SMNVEV (reference sequence). This CDR3 is built from 16 residues. Written as DNA, the CDR3 is TGTGCCAGCAGTTTATTTGGGAACAGGGGAAATCAGCCCCAGCATTTT. This gives the protein CASSLFGNRGNQPQHF.

The chain has TRBV28 and TRBJ2-1, with a weak D call TRBD1 (6 bases). This CDR3 contains 15 residues. Trimming took 5 bases from V and 2 from J, leaving 13 bases between them. Per the germline V gene, CDR1 is MDHEN and CDR2 is SYDVKM. CDR3 nucleotides: TGTGCCAGCAGTATGGGCGACAGGACCTACAATGAGCAGTTCTTC. Its translation is CASSMGDRTYNEQFF.

The chain joins TRBV7-3 to TRBJ2-1; 8 bases match TRBD1. This CDR3 comprises 13 residues. Germline CDR1 reads SGHTA; CDR2 reads FQGTGA. V dropped 4 bases and J dropped 10; count of bases not matched to a gene: 6. The chain's CDR3 is CASSSGQGREQFF. The CDR3 nucleotides read TGTGCCAGCAGCTCCGGACAGGGAAGGGAGCAGTTCTTC.

The rearrangement joins TRBV6-5 to TRBJ2-7; 9 bases line up with TRBD1. The CDR3 consists of 15 residues. V shed 6 bases, J shed 2 bases, and the junction held 8 bases outside the gene matches. In germline, CDR1 is MNHEY, CDR2 SVGAGI. For the CDR3, the DNA is TGTGCCAGCAGCATAACCGGGACAGGGACCTACGAGCAGTACTTC. This encodes CASSITGTGTYEQYF.

The chain has TRBV5-4 and TRBJ1-2; tentatively, D is TRBD1 (5 bases). Trimming took 0 bases from V and 6 from J, leaving 12 bases between them. Germline assignment: CDR1 SGHNT and CDR2 YYREEE (reference sequence). The CDR3 extends over 14 amino acids. As DNA, the CDR3 is TGTGCCAGCAGCTTGGGTGGGGCAATCAATGGCTACACCTTC. Amino acid sequence: CASSLGGAINGYTF.

The chain joins TRBV30 to TRBJ1-4; 7 positions agree with TRBD1. The CDR3 has 15 amino acids. Trimming cost V 4 bases and J 5 bases; bases outside gene matches: 10. In germline, CDR1 is GTSNPN, CDR2 SVGIG (reference sequence). This chain's CDR3 is CAWKGGDSTNEKLFF. The CDR3 bases are TGTGCCTGGAAAGGTGGGGACAGTACAAATGAAAAACTGTTTTTT.

The chain is built from TRBV6-5 and TRBJ1-2; 8 bases align to TRBD1. Germline CDR1 reads MNHEY; CDR2 reads SVGAGI. V dropped 6 bases and J dropped 7; count of bases not matched to a gene: 10. The CDR3 has 14 residues. CDR3 DNA sequence: TGTGCCAGCAGGAAGGGACAGGAGACTGCTGGCTACACCTTC. It is translated as CASRKGQETAGYTF.

The chain employs TRBV6-1 and TRBJ1-2; possibly TRBD1 for D (6 bases). Trimming left V 0 bases short and J 6 bases short, with 14 bases between. Germline assignment: CDR1 MNHNS and CDR2 SASEGT. The CDR3 is 15 residues long. CDR3 DNA: TGTGCCAGCAGTGAAGCCTACGACAGGATCCATGGCTACACCTTC. Its translation: CASSEAYDRIHGYTF.

This chain uses TRBV19 with TRBJ2-1, with 13 bases matching TRBD2. This CDR3 contains 15 residues. Trimming cost V 8 bases and J 9 bases; bases outside gene matches: 10. The germline gives CDR1 LNHDA, CDR2 SQIVND (reference sequence). CDR3 in amino acids: CASVRTSGRAGEQFF. The CDR3 bases are TGTGCCAGTGTGCGGACTAGCGGGAGAGCTGGTGAGCAGTTCTTC.

This rearrangement joins TRBV28 to TRBJ2-7; 12 nucleotides line up with TRBD2. Germline values: CDR1 MDHEN, CDR2 SYDVKM. Losses at the gene ends were 2 bases for V and 1 base for J; bases not matched to a gene: 12. This CDR3 has 19 amino acids. In nucleotides, the CDR3 is TGTGCCAGCAGTTTAGCAATCGAACCTAGCGGGAGGGCTTCCTACGAGCAGTACTTC. This translates into CASSLAIEPSGRASYEQYF.

This chain connects TRBV18 to TRBJ1-5; a possible D gene is TRBD1 (6 bases). The germline CDR1 and CDR2 sequences are KGHSH and LQKENI. V shed 6 bases and J shed 4 bases, with 22 bases lying between them. The CDR3 extends over 17 amino acids. CDR3 coding DNA: TGTGCCAGCTCGGACACTGAGGGGGGGGGTCGGAATCAGCCCCAGCATTTT. It encodes CASSDTEGGGRNQPQHF. Full variable domain (missing parts from reference TRBV18 and TRBJ1-5): NAGVMQNPRHLVRRRGQEARLRCSPMKGHSHVYWYRQLPEEGLKFMVYLQKENIIDESGMPKERFSAEFPKEGPSILRIQQVVRGDSAAYFCASSDTEGGGRNQPQHFGDGTRLSIL.

As for this clone: A read error may produce the germline difference seen at one junction end. CDR3 nucleotide sequence: TGTGCCAGCAGCCTAGCGGGAGCGTCATACAATGAGCAGTTCTTC. It specifies CASSLAGASYNEQFF. The gene calls are TRBV7-2 and TRBJ2-1; 10 nucleotides match TRBD2. The CDR3 is made up of 15 amino acids. Germline V gene data show CDR1 as SGHTA and CDR2 as FQGNSA.

The chain joins TRBV28 to TRBJ1-2, with 7 bases lining up with TRBD1. Germline CDR1 MDHEN, CDR2 SYDVKM. With V trimmed by 5 bases and J by 6 bases, 12 bases remained unmatched. CDR3 size: 15 residues. CDR3 loop: CASSPAGTETNGYTF. The CDR3, as DNA: TGTGCCAGCAGTCCAGCCGGGACAGAGACTAATGGCTACACCTTC.

As DNA, the CDR3 is TGTGCCATCAAACCGGACAGGGGGCCCACAGATACGCAGTATTTT. Translation gives CAIKPDRGPTDTQYF. This chain joins TRBV10-3 and TRBJ2-3, with 11 bases matching TRBD1. Trimming removed 7 bases from V and 2 bases from J; junction bases left unmatched: 5. Germline V CDR1 and CDR2: ENHRY, SYGVKD. There are 15 residues in the CDR3.

V is TRBV10-3 and J is TRBJ2-3, with 13 bases aligning to TRBD2. Germline V CDR1 and CDR2: ENHRY, SYGVKD. This CDR3 contains 19 residues. V lost 8 bases, J lost 2 bases, and 16 bases stayed unmatched. CDR3 sequence: CAILERGSGTSGITDTQYF. CDR3 bases: TGTGCCATCCTTGAAAGGGGGTCCGGGACTAGCGGGATCACAGATACGCAGTATTTT.

This chain links TRBV13 with TRBJ2-1; no reliable D call. This CDR3 spans 17 amino acids. The V end lost 5 bases, the J end lost 5 bases, and 22 bases lay between the germline ends. From germline, CDR1 is PRHDT and CDR2 FYEKMQ (reference sequence). Written as DNA, the CDR3 is TGTGCCAGCAGCCATAGCCAGCCATTAACTCGAAACAATGAGCAGTTCTTC. Protein product: CASSHSQPLTRNNEQFF.

V and J are TRBV7-7 and TRBJ2-5; 9 nucleotides match TRBD2. CDR1 and CDR2 (germline): SSHAT, FNYEAQ (reference sequence). The CDR3 runs 16 residues. Trimming cost V 1 base and J 2 bases; bases outside gene matches: 5. The CDR3 region is CASSLEASGAQETQYF. The DNA for the CDR3 is TGTGCCAGCAGCTTAGAGGCTAGCGGGGCACAAGAGACCCAGTACTTC.

This clone occurred once. V and J are TRBV13 and TRBJ2-3; D is undetermined. The CDR3 is 15 amino acids. V lost 4 bases, J lost 0 bases, and 11 bases lay in between. Germline V gene lookup returns CDR1 PRHDT and CDR2 FYEKMQ (reference sequence). The CDR3, as DNA: TGTGCCAGCAGCTCACGGTCCTTTAGCACAGATACGCAGTATTTT. It translates to CASSSRSFSTDTQYF.

The CDR3 sequence is CASSLGGANEQFF. The CDR3 coding sequence is TGTGCCAGCAGCTTGGGGGGAGCGAATGAGCAGTTCTTC. This chain uses TRBV11-3 with TRBJ2-1; tentative D call: TRBD2 (6 bases). CDR3 length equals 13 residues. V lost 3 bases to trimming and J lost 7 bases, with 10 bases between them. The germline V gene has CDR1 SGHNT and CDR2 YENEEA.

The chain couples TRBV5-1 to TRBJ1-1; a possible D gene is TRBD1 (5 bases). The germline V and J ends were trimmed by 4 bases and 2 bases, with 15 bases remaining between them. Germline V gene lookup returns CDR1 SGHRS and CDR2 YFSETQ. This CDR3 is built from 15 residues. This CDR3 is CASSPWGRLNTEAFF. CDR3 in DNA: TGCGCCAGCAGCCCCTGGGGCAGACTTAACACTGAAGCTTTCTTT.

The chain recombines TRBV29-1 with TRBJ2-1; 7 bases fit TRBD1. With V trimmed by 5 bases and J by 3 bases, 7 bases remained unmatched. The CDR3 covers 14 residues. The germline V gene has CDR1 SQVTM and CDR2 ANQGSEA. CDR3 amino acids: CSVRGRGSYNEQFF. The CDR3 DNA reads TGCAGCGTTCGAGGCAGGGGGAGCTACAATGAGCAGTTCTTC.

The sample holds one count of this clone. The gene calls are TRBV11-2 and TRBJ1-1; TRBD1 might be the D (6 bases). Trimming removed 5 bases at V and 2 bases at J, with 18 bases between. From germline, CDR1 is SGHAT and CDR2 FQNNGV. The CDR3 has 16 amino acids. This CDR3 reads CASSTRWGQPNTEAFF. CDR3 bases: TGTGCCAGCAGCACCCGTTGGGGGCAGCCAAACACTGAAGCTTTCTTT.